The source of this T cell receptor beta chain is a study of blood T cell repertoires in COVID-19. Study summary: The study drew acute and convalescent COVID-19 samples from the United States, Italy and Spain.

The germline V and J ends were trimmed by 4 bases and 7 bases, with 14 bases remaining between them. In germline, CDR1 is LGHDT, CDR2 YNNKEL (reference sequence). The CDR3 spans 15 residues. Sequencing was performed with immunoSEQ multiplex PCR; in TCRdb, only in-frame clones are kept and a portion is missing. The data hold around 230,000 clones, with around 88% observed a single time. V is TRBV3-1 (or the pseudogene TRBV3-2) and J is TRBJ1-6, with D unclear. The TCR sequence derives from a woman between 35 and 50 years old with acute COVID-19. The sample was PBMCs or T cells enriched from blood (not recorded which). The CDR3 region has the DNA TGTGCCAGCAGCCGATTGGGGAGCCCGAATTCACCCCTCCACTTT. As protein: CASSRLGSPNSPLHF.